This record concerns one TCR beta chain sequence. The data belong to a study of blood T cell repertoires in COVID-19. Looking at the study overall: Sites across the United States, Italy and Spain contributed samples from acute and convalescent COVID-19. Sample material is recorded as cDNA or gDNA derived from T cells, B-cell-depleted T cells, or PBMCs.

Per the original methods: Amplification of reference gene primers was used by the study to estimate nucleated cell counts. Data came from immunoSEQ multiplex PCR; TCRdb stores just in-frame clones and leaves some out. The V and J calls and clone size come from that table; D and trimming were worked out from the DNA. The data show approximately 90,000 clones, with 65% to 90% seen just once and under 8% held by the top ten. Germline V gives CDR1 SGHNT, CDR2 YYREEE (reference sequence). The CDR3 runs to 13 residues. After removal of 1 base from V and 8 bases from J, the junction contained 2 bases not matched to a gene.

The sample consisted of peripheral blood. The origin of this receptor is a man in his 60s with acute or convalescent COVID-19. The V call is TRBV5-4, the J call TRBJ1-4, with TRBD1 matching over 7 bases. The CDR3 nucleotides read TGTGCCAGCAGCTTGCAGACAGGGGAAAAACTGTTTTTT. This encodes CASSLQTGEKLFF.